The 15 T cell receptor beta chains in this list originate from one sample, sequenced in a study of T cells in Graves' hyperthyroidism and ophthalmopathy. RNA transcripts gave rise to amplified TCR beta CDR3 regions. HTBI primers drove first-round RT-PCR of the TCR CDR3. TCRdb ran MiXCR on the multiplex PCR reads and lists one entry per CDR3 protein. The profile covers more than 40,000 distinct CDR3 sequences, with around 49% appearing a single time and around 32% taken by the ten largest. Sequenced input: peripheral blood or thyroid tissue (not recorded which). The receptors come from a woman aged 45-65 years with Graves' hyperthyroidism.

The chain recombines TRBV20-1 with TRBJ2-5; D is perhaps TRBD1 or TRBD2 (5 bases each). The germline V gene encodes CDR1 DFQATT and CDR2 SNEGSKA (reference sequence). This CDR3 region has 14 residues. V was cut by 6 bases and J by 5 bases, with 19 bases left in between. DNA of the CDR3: TGCAGTGCCCAGAGGGGCAGCCAACGGGAGACCCAGTACTTC. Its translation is CSAQRGSQRETQYF.

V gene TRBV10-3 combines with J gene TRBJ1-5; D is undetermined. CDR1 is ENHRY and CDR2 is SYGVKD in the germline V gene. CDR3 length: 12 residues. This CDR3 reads CTTRGEGQPQHF. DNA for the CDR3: TGTACCACCCGGGGAGAGGGTCAGCCCCAGCATTTT.

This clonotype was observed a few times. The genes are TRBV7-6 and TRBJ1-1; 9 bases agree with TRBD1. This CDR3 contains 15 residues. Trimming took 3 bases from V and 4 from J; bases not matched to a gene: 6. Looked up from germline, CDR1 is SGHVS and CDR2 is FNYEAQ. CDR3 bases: TGTGCCAGCAGCTTTCCCCCGGGACAGGGCACTGAAGCTTTCTTT. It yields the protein CASSFPPGQGTEAFF.

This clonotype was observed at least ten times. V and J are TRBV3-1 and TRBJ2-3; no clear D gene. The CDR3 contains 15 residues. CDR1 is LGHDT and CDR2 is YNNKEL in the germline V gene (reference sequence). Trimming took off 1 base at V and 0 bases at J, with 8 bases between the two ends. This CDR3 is CASSQGWSSTDTQYF. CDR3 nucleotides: TGTGCCAGCAGCCAAGGGTGGTCTAGCACAGATACGCAGTATTTT.

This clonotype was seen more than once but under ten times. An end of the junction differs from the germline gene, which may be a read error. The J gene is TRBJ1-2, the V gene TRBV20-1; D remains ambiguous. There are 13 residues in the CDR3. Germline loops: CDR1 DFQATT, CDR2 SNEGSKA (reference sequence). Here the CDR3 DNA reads TGCATTGCTAGAAGCGGGAGGGCCTATGGCTACACCTTC. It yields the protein CIARSGRAYGYTF.

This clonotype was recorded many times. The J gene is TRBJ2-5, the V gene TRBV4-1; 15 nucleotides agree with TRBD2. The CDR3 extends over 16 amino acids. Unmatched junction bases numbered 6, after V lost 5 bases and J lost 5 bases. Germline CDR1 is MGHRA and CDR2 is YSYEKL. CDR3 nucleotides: TGCGCCAGCAGCTGGGGGACTAGCGGGAGGTTTGAGACCCAGTACTTC. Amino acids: CASSWGTSGRFETQYF.

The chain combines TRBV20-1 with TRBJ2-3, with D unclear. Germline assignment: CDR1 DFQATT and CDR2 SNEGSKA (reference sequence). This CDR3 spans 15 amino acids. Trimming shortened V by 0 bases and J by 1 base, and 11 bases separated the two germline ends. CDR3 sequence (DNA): TGCAGTGCTAGAGACCCCAGGCTAGGCACAGATACGCAGTATTTT. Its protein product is CSARDPRLGTDTQYF.

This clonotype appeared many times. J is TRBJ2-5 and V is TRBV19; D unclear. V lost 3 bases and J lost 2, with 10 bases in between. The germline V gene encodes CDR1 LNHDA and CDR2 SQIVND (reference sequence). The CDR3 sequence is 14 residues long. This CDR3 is CASSISDLQETQYF. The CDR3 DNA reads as TGTGCCAGTAGTATCAGTGACTTACAAGAGACCCAGTACTTC.

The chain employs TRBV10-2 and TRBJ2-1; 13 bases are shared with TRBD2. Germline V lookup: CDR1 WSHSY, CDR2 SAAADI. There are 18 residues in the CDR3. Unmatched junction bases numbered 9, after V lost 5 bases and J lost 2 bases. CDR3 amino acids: CASSRLAGGNLPYNEQFF. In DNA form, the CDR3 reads TGCGCCAGCAGTAGACTAGCGGGAGGTAATCTTCCCTACAATGAGCAGTTCTTC.

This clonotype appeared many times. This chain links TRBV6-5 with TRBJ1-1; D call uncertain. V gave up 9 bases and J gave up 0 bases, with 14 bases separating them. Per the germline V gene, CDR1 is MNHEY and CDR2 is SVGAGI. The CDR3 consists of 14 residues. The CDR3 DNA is TGTGCCAGTCAGAACGGCGCTATGAACACTGAAGCTTTCTTT. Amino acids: CASQNGAMNTEAFF.

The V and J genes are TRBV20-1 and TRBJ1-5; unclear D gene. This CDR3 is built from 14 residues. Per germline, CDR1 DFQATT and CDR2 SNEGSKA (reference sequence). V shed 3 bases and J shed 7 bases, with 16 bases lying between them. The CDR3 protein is CSASGRTGGQPQHF. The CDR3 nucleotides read TGCAGTGCTAGCGGACGGACGGGCGGGCAGCCCCAGCATTTT.

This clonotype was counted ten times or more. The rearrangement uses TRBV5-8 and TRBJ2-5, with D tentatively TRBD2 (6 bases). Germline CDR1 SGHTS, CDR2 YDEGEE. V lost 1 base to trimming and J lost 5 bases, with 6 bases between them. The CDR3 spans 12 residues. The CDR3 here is CASSLREETQYF. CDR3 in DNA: TGTGCCAGCAGCTTGCGGGAGGAGACCCAGTACTTC.

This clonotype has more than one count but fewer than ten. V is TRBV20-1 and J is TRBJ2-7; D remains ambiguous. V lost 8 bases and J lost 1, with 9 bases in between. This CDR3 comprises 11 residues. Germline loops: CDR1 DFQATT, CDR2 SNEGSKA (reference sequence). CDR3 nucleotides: TGCAGTCCCCGGAAGTCCTACGAGCAGTACTTC. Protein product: CSPRKSYEQYF.

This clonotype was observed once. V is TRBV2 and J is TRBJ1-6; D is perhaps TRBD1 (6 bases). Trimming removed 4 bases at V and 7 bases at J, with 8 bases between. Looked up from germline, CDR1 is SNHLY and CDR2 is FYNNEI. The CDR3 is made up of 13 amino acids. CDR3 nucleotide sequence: TGTGCCAGCAGTGCCCAGGGGAATTCACCCCTCCACTTT. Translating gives CASSAQGNSPLHF.

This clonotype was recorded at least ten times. For the CDR3, the DNA is TGTGCCAGCGTCCGGGGGCCAAATCAGCCCCAGCATTTT. This codes for CASVRGPNQPQHF. The chain has TRBV28 and TRBJ1-5, with D possibly matching TRBD1 (6 bases). Germline assignment: CDR1 MDHEN and CDR2 SYDVKM. CDR3 length: 13 residues. V dropped 8 bases and J dropped 4 bases, with 12 bases sitting between them.